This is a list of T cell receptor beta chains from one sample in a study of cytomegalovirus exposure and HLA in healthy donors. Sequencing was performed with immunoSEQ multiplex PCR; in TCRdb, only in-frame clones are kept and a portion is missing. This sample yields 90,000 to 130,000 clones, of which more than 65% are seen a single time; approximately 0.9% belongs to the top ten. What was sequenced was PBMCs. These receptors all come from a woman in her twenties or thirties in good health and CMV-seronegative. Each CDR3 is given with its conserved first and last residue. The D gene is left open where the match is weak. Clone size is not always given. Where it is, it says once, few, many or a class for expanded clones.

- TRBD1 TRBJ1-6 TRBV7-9 TGTGCCAGCAGCTTTGGACAGGATAATTCACCCCTCCACTTT CASSFGQDNSPLHF
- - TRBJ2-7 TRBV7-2 TGTGCCAGCAGCTCTGTTGCGTTGGGGCTTTACGAGCAGTACTTC CASSSVALGLYEQYF
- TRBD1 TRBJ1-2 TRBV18 TGTGCCAGCTCACCAATCGGACAGGGCGGGAACTATGGCTACACCTTC CASSPIGQGGNYGYTF
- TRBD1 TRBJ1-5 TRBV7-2 TGTGCCAGCAGCCCTTCAGACAGGGGGTGGGAGCCCCAGCATTTT CASSPSDRGWEPQHF
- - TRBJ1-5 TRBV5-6 TGTGCCAGCAGCTTCACAGGGCTACTTAATCAGCCCCAGCATTTT CASSFTGLLNQPQHF
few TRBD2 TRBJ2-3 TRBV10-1 TGCGCCAGCAGTGGCGGGAGACTGGATACGCAGTATTTT CASSGGRLDTQYF
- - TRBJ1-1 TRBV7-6 TGTGCCAGCAGCTTATCCCTGACAGGGAACACTGAAGCTTTCTTT CASSLSLTGNTEAFF
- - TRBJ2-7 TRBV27 TGTGCCAGCAGTTACAAGACAGGTAAATCTTACGAGCAGTACTTC CASSYKTGKSYEQYF
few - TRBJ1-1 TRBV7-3 TGTGCCAGCAGCTCGGACGGGAATTTGAACACTGAAGCTTTCTTT CASSSDGNLNTEAFF
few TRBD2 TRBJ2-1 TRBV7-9 TGTGCCAGCAGCCCTACATTGAGGGCTAGCGGGAGCTCCTACAATGAGCAGTTCTTC CASSPTLRASGSSYNEQFF
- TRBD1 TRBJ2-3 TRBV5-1 TGCGCCAGCAGCAGCGGACAGGGTGGAGATACGCAGTATTTT CASSSGQGGDTQYF
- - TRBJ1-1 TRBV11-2 TGTGCCAGCAGCTTAGGTCGGGTCCCTTTCTTT CASSLGRVPFF
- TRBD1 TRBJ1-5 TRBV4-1 TGCGCCAGCAGCCTAATACCCCGGGACAGGGTTAATCGGAGCAATCAGCCCCAGCATTTT CASSLIPRDRVNRSNQPQHF
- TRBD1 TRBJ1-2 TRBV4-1 TGCGCCAGCAGCCAACCCGACAGGGTCGACGGCTACACCTTC CASSQPDRVDGYTF
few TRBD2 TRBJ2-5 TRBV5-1 TGCGCCAGCAGCTTAGGGATACTAGCGGGAGAGGAGACCCAGTACTTC CASSLGILAGEETQYF
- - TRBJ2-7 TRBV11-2 TGTGCCAGCAGCCCGTGGGCAGGTGGGGAGCAGTACTTC CASSPWAGGEQYF
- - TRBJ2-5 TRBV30 TGTGCCTGGAGTGTATATGACAGCCAAGAGACCCAGTACTTC CAWSVYDSQETQYF
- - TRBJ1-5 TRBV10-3 TGTGCCATCAGCCCCGGACAAGGTCAGCCCCAGCATTTT CAISPGQGQPQHF
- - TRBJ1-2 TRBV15 TGTGCCACCAGCAGGGAACAGGTCAACTATGGCTACACCTTC CATSREQVNYGYTF
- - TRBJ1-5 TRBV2 TGTGCCAGCAGAGTCGCAGTTGATAGCAATCAGCCCCAGCATTTT CASRVAVDSNQPQHF
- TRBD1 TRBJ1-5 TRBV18 TGTGCCAGCTCCGCGACAGGGGGAAGCAATCAGCCCCAGCATTTT CASSATGGSNQPQHF
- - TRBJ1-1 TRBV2 TGTGCCAGCAGTAAGGGGATGAACACTGAAGCTTTCTTT CASSKGMNTEAFF
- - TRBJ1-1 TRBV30 TGTGCCTGGAGTGTTCTGGGAGGCACTGAAGCTTTCTTT CAWSVLGGTEAFF
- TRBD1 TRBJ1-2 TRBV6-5 TGTGCCAGCAGTTACTTTGGACAGGGGGCGCGGGGCTACACCTTC CASSYFGQGARGYTF
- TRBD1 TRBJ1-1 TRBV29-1 TGCAGCGTGGGACAGGGGAACACTGAAGCTTTCTTT CSVGQGNTEAFF
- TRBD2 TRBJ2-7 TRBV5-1 TGCGCCAGCAGCTTAGGGGCGGGGGACCGTTTCTACGAGCAGTACTTC CASSLGAGDRFYEQYF
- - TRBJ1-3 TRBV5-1 TGCGCCAGCAGCTTGGATGGAAGACATGATGGAAACACCATATATTTT CASSLDGRHDGNTIYF
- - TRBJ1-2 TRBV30 TGTGCCTGGAGTGTACAGGGTCCTGACTATGGCTACACCTTC CAWSVQGPDYGYTF
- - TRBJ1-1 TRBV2 TGTGCCAGCAGTGAGGGACTGAGTAACACTGAAGCTTTCTTT CASSEGLSNTEAFF
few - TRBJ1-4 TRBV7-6 TGTGCCAGCAGCACATCAACAACTAATGAAAAACTGTTTTTT CASSTSTTNEKLFF
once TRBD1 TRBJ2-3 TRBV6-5 TGTGCCAGCAGTTCAGGGGGACCGCAGTATTTT CASSSGGPQYF
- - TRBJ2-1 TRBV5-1 TGCGCCAGCAGCTTGGATTGGCCCGGAGTTGGGGAGCAGTTCTTC CASSLDWPGVGEQFF
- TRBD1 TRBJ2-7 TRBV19 TGTGCCAGTAGTATACGGACAGGGACCTACGAGCAGTACTTC CASSIRTGTYEQYF
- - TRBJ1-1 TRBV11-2 TGTGCCAGCAGCTTCCAGGGTGAGGTAACTGAAGCTTTCTTT CASSFQGEVTEAFF